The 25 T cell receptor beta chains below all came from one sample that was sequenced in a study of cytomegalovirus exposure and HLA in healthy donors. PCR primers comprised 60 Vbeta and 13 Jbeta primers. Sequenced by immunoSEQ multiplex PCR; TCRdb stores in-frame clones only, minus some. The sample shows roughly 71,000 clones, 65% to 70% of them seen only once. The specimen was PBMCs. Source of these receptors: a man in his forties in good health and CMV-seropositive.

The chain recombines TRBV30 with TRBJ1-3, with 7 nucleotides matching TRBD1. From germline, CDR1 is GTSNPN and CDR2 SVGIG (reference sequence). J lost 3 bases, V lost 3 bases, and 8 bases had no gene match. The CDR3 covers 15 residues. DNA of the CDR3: TGTGCCTGGAGGACCAGGACAGGCGTTGGAAACACCATATATTTT. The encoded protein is CAWRTRTGVGNTIYF.

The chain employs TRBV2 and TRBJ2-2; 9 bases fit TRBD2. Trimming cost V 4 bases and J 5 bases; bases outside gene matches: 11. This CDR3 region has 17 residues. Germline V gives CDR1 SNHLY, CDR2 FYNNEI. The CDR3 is CASSAERGAHRTGELFF. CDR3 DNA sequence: TGTGCCAGCAGTGCTGAGCGGGGGGCCCATCGGACCGGGGAGCTGTTTTTT.

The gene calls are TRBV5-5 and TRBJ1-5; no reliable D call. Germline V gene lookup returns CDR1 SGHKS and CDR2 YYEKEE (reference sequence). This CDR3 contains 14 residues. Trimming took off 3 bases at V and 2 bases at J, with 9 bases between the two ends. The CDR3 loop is CASSWRTGNQPQHF. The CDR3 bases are TGTGCCAGCAGCTGGAGGACGGGCAATCAGCCCCAGCATTTT.

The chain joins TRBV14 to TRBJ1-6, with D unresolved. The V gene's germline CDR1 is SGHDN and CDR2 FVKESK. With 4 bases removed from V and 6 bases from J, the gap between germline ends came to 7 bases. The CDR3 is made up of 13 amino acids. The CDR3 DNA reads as TGTGCCAGCAGCCCCCAGGCTAATTCACCCCTCCACTTT. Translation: CASSPQANSPLHF.

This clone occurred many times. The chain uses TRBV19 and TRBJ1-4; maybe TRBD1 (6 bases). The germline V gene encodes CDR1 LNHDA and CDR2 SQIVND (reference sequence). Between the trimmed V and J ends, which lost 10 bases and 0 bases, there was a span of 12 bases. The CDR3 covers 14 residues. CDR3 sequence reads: CATKTGTTNEKLFF. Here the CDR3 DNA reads TGTGCCACTAAAACAGGGACAACTAATGAAAAACTGTTTTTT.

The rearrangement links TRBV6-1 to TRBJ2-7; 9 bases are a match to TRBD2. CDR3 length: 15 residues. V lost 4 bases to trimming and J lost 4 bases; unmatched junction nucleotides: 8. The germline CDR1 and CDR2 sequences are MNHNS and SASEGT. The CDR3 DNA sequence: TGTGCCAGCAGTGTTATAGCGGGGGAAGGATACGAGCAGTACTTC. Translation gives CASSVIAGEGYEQYF.

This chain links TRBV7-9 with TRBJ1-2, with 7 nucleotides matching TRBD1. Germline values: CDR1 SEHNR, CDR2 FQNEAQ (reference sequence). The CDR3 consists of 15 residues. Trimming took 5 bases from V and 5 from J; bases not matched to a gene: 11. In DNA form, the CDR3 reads TGTGCCAGCAGCCAAACGATGGGACAGCGATATGGCTACACCTTC. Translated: CASSQTMGQRYGYTF.

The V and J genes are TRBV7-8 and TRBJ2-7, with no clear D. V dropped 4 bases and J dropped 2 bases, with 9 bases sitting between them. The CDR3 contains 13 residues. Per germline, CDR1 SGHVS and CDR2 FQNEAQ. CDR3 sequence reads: CASSSSETYEQYF. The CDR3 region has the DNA TGTGCCAGCAGCTCCTCGGAGACCTACGAGCAGTACTTC.

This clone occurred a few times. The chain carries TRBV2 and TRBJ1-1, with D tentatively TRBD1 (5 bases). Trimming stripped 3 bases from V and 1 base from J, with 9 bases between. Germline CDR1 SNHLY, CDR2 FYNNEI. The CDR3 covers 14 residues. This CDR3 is CASSDRDSNTEAFF. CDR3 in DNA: TGTGCCAGCAGTGATCGGGACTCGAACACTGAAGCTTTCTTT.

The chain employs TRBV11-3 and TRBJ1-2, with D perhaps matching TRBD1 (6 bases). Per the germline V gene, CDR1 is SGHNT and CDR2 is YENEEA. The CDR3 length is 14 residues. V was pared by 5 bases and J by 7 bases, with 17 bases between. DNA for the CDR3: TGTGCCAGCAGCGGCGCACAGGGAGTCGGTGGCTACACCTTC. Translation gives CASSGAQGVGGYTF.

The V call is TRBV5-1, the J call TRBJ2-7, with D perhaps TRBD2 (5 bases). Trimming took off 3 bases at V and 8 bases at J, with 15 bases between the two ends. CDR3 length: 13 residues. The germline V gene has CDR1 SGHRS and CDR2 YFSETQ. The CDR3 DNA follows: TGCGCCAGCAGCTCATGGCCCGGGAATCAGCAGTACTTC. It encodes CASSSWPGNQQYF.

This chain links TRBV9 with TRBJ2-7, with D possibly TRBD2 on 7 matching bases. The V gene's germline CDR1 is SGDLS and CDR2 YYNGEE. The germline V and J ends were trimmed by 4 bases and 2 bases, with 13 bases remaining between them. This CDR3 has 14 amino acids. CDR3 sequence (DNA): TGTGCCAGCAGCCCCACGGGGGGCACCTACGAGCAGTACTTC. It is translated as CASSPTGGTYEQYF.

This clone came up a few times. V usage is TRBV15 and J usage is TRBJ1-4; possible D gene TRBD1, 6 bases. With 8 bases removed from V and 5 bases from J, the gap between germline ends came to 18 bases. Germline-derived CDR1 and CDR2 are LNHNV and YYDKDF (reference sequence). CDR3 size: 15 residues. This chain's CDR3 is CATSPAGQRNEKLFF. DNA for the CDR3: TGTGCCACCTCACCAGCAGGACAGAGGAATGAAAAACTGTTTTTT.

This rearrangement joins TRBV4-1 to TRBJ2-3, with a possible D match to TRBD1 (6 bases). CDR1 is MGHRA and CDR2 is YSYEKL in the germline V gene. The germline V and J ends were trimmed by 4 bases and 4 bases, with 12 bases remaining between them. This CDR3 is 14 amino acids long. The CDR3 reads CASSPLGGSDTQYF. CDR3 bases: TGCGCCAGCAGCCCCCTAGGGGGTTCAGATACGCAGTATTTT.

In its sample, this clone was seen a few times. DNA of the CDR3: TGTGCCGGGACTAGCGGGGGGCGCCAGGCTAGCACAGATACGCAGTATTTT. Amino acids: CAGTSGGRQASTDTQYF. This chain links TRBV5-4 with TRBJ2-3, with 15 bases lining up with TRBD2. Trimming at V came to 10 bases and at J to 0 bases, leaving 9 bases not matched to a gene. Germline V lookup: CDR1 SGHNT, CDR2 YYREEE (reference sequence). This CDR3 is 17 amino acids long. Complete variable domain (other parts from reference TRBV5-4 and TRBJ2-3): ETGVTQSPTHLIKTRGQQVTLRCSSQSGHNTVSWYQQALGQGPQFIFQYYREEENGRGNFPPRFSGLQFPNYSSELNVNALELDDSALYLCAGTSGGRQASTDTQYFGPGTRLTVL.

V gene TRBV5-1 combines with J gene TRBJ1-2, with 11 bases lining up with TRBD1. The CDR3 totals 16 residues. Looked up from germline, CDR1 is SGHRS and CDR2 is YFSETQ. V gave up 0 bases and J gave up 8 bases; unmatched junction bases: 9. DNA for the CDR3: TGCGCCAGCAGCTTGGCCCAAGGACAGGGGGCCGGAGGCTACACCTTC. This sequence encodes CASSLAQGQGAGGYTF.

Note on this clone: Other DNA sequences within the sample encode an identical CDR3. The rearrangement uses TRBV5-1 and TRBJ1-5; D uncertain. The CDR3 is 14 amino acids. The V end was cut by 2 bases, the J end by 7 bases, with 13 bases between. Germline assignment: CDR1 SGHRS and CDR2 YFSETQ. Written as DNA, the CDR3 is TGCGCCAGCAGCTTAACCGGCGGGATACAGCCCCAGCATTTT. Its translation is CASSLTGGIQPQHF.

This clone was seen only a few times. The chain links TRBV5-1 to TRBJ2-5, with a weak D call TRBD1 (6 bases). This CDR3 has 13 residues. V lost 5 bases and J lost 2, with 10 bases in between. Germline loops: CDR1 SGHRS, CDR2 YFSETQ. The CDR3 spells CASRRGQQETQYF. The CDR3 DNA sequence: TGCGCCAGCAGGAGAGGACAGCAAGAGACCCAGTACTTC.

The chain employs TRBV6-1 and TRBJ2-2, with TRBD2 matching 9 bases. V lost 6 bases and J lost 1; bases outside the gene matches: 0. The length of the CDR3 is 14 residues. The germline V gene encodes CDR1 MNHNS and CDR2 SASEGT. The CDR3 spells CASRTSGNTGELFF. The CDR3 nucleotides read TGTGCCAGCAGGACTAGCGGGAACACCGGGGAGCTGTTTTTT.

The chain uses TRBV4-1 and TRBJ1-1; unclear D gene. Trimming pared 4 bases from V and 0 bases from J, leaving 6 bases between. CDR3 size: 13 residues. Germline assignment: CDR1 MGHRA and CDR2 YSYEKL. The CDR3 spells CASSRTLNTEAFF. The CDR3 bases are TGCGCCAGCAGCCGAACATTGAACACTGAAGCTTTCTTT.

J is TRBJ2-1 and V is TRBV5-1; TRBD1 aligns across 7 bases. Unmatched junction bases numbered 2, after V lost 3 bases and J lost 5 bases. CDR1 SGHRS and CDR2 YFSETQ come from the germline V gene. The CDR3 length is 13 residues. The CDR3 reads CASSWGQHNEQFF. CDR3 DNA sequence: TGCGCCAGCAGCTGGGGACAGCACAATGAGCAGTTCTTC. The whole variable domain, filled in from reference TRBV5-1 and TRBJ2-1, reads KAGVTQTPRYLIKTRGQQVTLSCSPISGHRSVSWYQQTPGQGLQFLFEYFSETQRNKGNFPGRFSGRQFSNSRSEMNVSTLELGDSALYLCASSWGQHNEQFFGPGTRLTVL.

CDR3 region: CASSLAGHNYGYTF. The DNA of the CDR3 is TGCGCCAGCAGCTTGGCTGGGCACAACTATGGCTACACCTTC. The rearrangement uses TRBV5-1 and TRBJ1-2; D gene ambiguous. The germline CDR1 and CDR2 sequences are SGHRS and YFSETQ. Trimming removed 0 bases at V and 2 bases at J, with 8 bases between. This CDR3 has 14 residues.

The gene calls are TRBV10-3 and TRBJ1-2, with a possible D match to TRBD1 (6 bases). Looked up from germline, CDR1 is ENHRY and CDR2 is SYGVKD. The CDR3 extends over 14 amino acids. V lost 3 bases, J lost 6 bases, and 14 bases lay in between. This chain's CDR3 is CAISEMGATDGYTF. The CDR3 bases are TGTGCCATCAGTGAAATGGGGGCAACAGATGGCTACACCTTC.

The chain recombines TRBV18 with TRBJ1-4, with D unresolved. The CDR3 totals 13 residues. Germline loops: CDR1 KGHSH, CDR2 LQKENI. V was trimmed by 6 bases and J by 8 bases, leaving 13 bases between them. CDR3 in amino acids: CASSSSQWEKLFF. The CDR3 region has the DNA TGTGCCAGCTCTAGCAGCCAGTGGGAAAAACTGTTTTTT.

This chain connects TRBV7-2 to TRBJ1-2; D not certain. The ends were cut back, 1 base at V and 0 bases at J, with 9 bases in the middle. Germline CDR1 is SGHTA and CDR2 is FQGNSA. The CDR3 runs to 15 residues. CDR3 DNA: TGTGCCAGCAGCTTAGACCCCCAGGCTAACTATGGCTACACCTTC. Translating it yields CASSLDPQANYGYTF.